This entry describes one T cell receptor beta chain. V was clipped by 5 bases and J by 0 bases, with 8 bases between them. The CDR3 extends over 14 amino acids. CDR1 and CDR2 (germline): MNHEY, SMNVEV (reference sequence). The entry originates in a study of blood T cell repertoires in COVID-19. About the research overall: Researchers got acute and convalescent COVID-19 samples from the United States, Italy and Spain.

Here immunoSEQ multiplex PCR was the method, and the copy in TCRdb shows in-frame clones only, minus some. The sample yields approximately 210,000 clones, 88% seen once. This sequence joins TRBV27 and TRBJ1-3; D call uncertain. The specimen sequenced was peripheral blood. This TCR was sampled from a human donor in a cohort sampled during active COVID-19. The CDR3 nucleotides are TGTGCCAGCAGTCCCGTCTACTCTGGAAACACCATATATTTT. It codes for CASSPVYSGNTIYF.